These 5 T cell receptor beta chains were sequenced from one sample in a study of cytomegalovirus exposure and HLA in healthy donors. TCRdb's copy holds only in-frame clones and misses some; the assay was immunoSEQ multiplex PCR. This sample yields some 130,000 clones, of which about 90% are seen a single time; 2.5% to 3.5% belongs to the top ten. Material for sequencing was PBMCs. These receptors all come from a man aged 18 to 30 in good health and CMV-seronegative.

This rearrangement joins TRBV27 to TRBJ2-5, with D perhaps TRBD1 (6 bases). The V and J ends lost 6 bases and 4 bases respectively, with 12 bases between them. This CDR3 has 13 residues. Germline V gene data show CDR1 as MNHEY and CDR2 as SMNVEV (reference sequence). CDR3 coding DNA: TGTGCCAGCAGCTTACAGGGTGGAGAGACCCAGTACTTC. Translated, it gives CASSLQGGETQYF.

The rearrangement uses TRBV5-6 and TRBJ1-6; no clear D. Germline-derived CDR1 and CDR2 are SGHDT and YYEEEE. The germline V and J ends were trimmed by 4 bases and 0 bases, with 14 bases remaining between them. The CDR3 has 17 residues. CDR3: CASSQPGGSSYNSPLHF. CDR3 nucleotide sequence: TGTGCCAGCAGCCAGCCCGGCGGTAGCTCCTATAATTCACCCCTCCACTTT.

The genes are TRBV5-6 and TRBJ2-1; 7 positions match TRBD2. V lost 0 bases, J lost 3 bases, and 6 bases stayed unmatched. This CDR3 contains 16 residues. Per the germline V gene, CDR1 is SGHDT and CDR2 is YYEEEE. DNA of the CDR3: TGTGCCAGCAGCTTGGGTGCGGGAGCAGGCTACAATGAGCAGTTCTTC. It translates to CASSLGAGAGYNEQFF.

The gene calls are TRBV7-9 and TRBJ2-2; TRBD1 aligns across 7 bases. Germline assignment: CDR1 SEHNR and CDR2 FQNEAQ (reference sequence). J gave up 1 base and V 6 bases, and 5 bases lay outside the gene matches. CDR3 size: 15 residues. In nucleotides, the CDR3 is TGTGCCAGCAGGCGGACAGGTGTGAACACCGGGGAGCTGTTTTTT. Amino acid sequence: CASRRTGVNTGELFF.

V is TRBV7-9 and J is TRBJ2-5; maybe TRBD1 (5 bases). Germline-derived CDR1 and CDR2 are SEHNR and FQNEAQ (reference sequence). V lost 5 bases and J lost 2, with 12 bases in between. The CDR3 runs to 14 residues. CDR3 loop: CASSRLTAQETQYF. The CDR3 DNA reads as TGTGCCAGCAGCCGATTGACAGCTCAAGAGACCCAGTACTTC.